Sequencing of this T cell receptor beta chain was carried out in a study of T cell repertoires in cytomegalovirus infection. Study-level background: Use of recently identified HLA-C-restricted and well-studied HLA-B-restricted CMV epitopes was part of the study. Based on public TCR beta signatures, there were indications of CMV infection and of a matching HLA type.

Germline CDR1 is SGHVS and CDR2 is FQNEAQ. The CDR3 contains 14 residues. V lost 5 bases, J lost 5 bases, and 13 bases lay in between. Each CDR3 protein gets one entry after TCRdb re-called the reads with MiXCR. The sample lists under 95,000 distinct CDR3 sequences; 45% to 55% were seen once. Overall study results and limits: In two of eight donors, the top clonotype was HLA-C-restricted CMV-specific.

Concerning this clonotype: The target antigen is unknown.

This sample comprised CD8+ T cells from cultured PBMCs, obtained from culture after CMV antigen stimulation. The receptor was isolated from a human donor in good health (CMV status not recorded). Some clones in this sample may be carry-over from other donors' samples. The chain carries TRBV7-8 and TRBJ2-4, with D perhaps TRBD1 (5 bases). CDR3 protein: CASSLLGRQNIQYF. The CDR3 DNA reads TGTGCCAGCAGCCTGCTGGGGCGCCAAAACATTCAGTACTTC.